Listed below are T cell receptor beta chains from one sample, sequenced in a study of T cell responses to AZD1222 COVID-19 vaccine. Sequencing used immunoSEQ multiplex PCR; TCRdb keeps in-frame clones, though not all of them. The sample includes more than 120,000 clones, 88% seen only once; the top ten take about 5.4%. The sample here was peripheral blood, taken 28 days after the second dose of the MenACWY control vaccine. Source of these receptors: an adult who received the MenACWY meningococcal vaccine as a control. Each CDR3 is given with its conserved first and last residue. Each record gives: J gene, V gene, clone size, D gene, CDR3 DNA, CDR3 protein. The D gene is left open where the match is weak. Where a row states a size, it is once, few, many or the class of an expanded clone; other rows omit it.

TRBJ1-1,TRBV29-1,-,-,TGCAGCGTTTGGGACGGCACTGAAGCTTTCTTT,CSVWDGTEAFF
TRBJ2-2,TRBV2,-,TRBD2,TGTGCCAGCAGAAATAGCGGGGGGTTTACCGGGGAGCTGTTTTTT,CASRNSGGFTGELFF
TRBJ1-4,TRBV18,-,-,TGTGCCAGCTCACCCGGGATGGGCGTTACTAATGAAAAACTGTTTTTT,CASSPGMGVTNEKLFF
TRBJ1-1,TRBV10-3,-,-,TGTGCCATCAAGGAGTGGGGGAAGGACACTGAAGCTTTCTTT,CAIKEWGKDTEAFF
TRBJ2-5,TRBV7-2,-,-,TGTGCCAGCAGCCCCAGAATAGGAGGGGAGACCCAGTACTTC,CASSPRIGGETQYF
TRBJ1-2,TRBV6-5,-,TRBD1,TGTGCCAGCAGTCCCCCGGGACAGGGTGGCTACACCTTC,CASSPPGQGGYTF
TRBJ2-7,TRBV3-1/TRBV3-2,-,TRBD1,TGTGCCAGCAGCCAAGGCCTACAGGGGATCTACGAGCAGTACTTC,CASSQGLQGIYEQYF
TRBJ2-2,TRBV5-4,-,TRBD2,TGTGCCAGCAGCTCCCAAGGGAGGGCGAGCACCGGGGAGCTGTTTTTT,CASSSQGRASTGELFF
TRBJ1-5,TRBV7-9,-,-,TGTGCCAGCAGCTTAGCGGGTACCCAGCCCCAGCATTTT,CASSLAGTQPQHF
TRBJ2-2,TRBV6-4,-,TRBD2,TGTGCCAGCAGTCCCCGGGGACTAGCGGATACGAACACCGGGGAGCTGTTTTTT,CASSPRGLADTNTGELFF
TRBJ2-7,TRBV7-2,once,-,TGTGCCAGCAGCTTAGGGGGGGGGACAAGGGCCTACGAGCAGTACTTC,CASSLGGGTRAYEQYF
TRBJ1-6,TRBV7-2,-,-,TGTGCCAGCAGCCCTACCCTTCTCTCCTATAATTCACCCCTCCACTTT,CASSPTLLSYNSPLHF
TRBJ1-5,TRBV12-5,-,TRBD1,TGTGCTAGTGGTTCTTCCGGGACAGGGGGGAGCAATCAGCCCCAGCATTTT,CASGSSGTGGSNQPQHF
TRBJ1-1,TRBV6-4,once,-,TGTGCCAGCAGTGTATGGCAGAACACTGAAGCTTTCTTT,CASSVWQNTEAFF
TRBJ2-2,TRBV6-6,-,-,TGTGCCAGCAACTTACAGTTATCGAACACCGGGGAGCTGTTTTTT,CASNLQLSNTGELFF
TRBJ1-6,TRBV7-2,-,-,TGTGCCAGCCAACTTTCGAGCTCCTATAATTCACCCCTCCACTTT,CASQLSSSYNSPLHF
TRBJ2-7,TRBV2,-,-,TGTGCCAGCAGTGGAGATGGCCGCCCCCACGAGCAGTACTTC,CASSGDGRPHEQYF
TRBJ2-5,TRBV5-1,once,-,TGCGCCAGCAGCTTCGTCGGCCCAACCCAAGAGACCCAGTACTTC,CASSFVGPTQETQYF
TRBJ2-5,TRBV5-1,-,TRBD2,TGCGCCAGCAGCTTGGGAGAGAACGGGAGGGAGGAGACCCAGTACTTC,CASSLGENGREETQYF
TRBJ1-6,TRBV11-3,-,-,TGTGCCAGCAGCACGCGGACAGATAATTCACCCCTCCACTTT,CASSTRTDNSPLHF
TRBJ2-7,TRBV6-5,-,-,TGTGCCAGCTCCAAGGGCAGTACCTACGAGCAGTACTTC,CASSKGSTYEQYF
TRBJ1-3,TRBV14,-,-,TGTGCCAGCAGCCAGACAGCGTTCTCTGGAAACACCATATATTTT,CASSQTAFSGNTIYF
TRBJ1-1,TRBV5-1,-,-,TGCGCCAGCAGCTTGGACAGGGAGGCTTTCTTT,CASSLDREAFF
TRBJ1-5,TRBV19,-,-,TGTGCCAGTAGTCCGGGGACCGTTTGGAATCAGCCCCAGCATTTT,CASSPGTVWNQPQHF
TRBJ1-2,TRBV14,-,-,TGTGCCAGCAGCCGTTATACAGGCGGAAACTATGGCTACACCTTC,CASSRYTGGNYGYTF
TRBJ1-2,TRBV7-2,-,-,TGTGCCAGCAGCTTTAGTCCAGGCTACACCTTC,CASSFSPGYTF
TRBJ1-1,TRBV6-5,-,-,TGTGCCAGCAGCAAAGGGGCGAACACTGAAGCTTTCTTT,CASSKGANTEAFF
TRBJ1-1,TRBV19,-,TRBD1,TGTGCCAGTACCGCAATCCTTAATATCGGGACAGCCACTGAAGCTTTCTTT,CASTAILNIGTATEAFF
TRBJ1-5,TRBV12-3/TRBV12-4,-,-,TGTGCCAGCAGTTTAAACTGGGGGCAGCCCCAGCATTTT,CASSLNWGQPQHF
TRBJ1-2,TRBV5-1,-,-,TGCGCCAGCAGCCCGGAGCAGGGCTATGGCTACACCTTC,CASSPEQGYGYTF
TRBJ1-5,TRBV19,-,-,TGTGCCAGTAGTCTGGGCGCGGGCAATCAGCCCCAGCATTTT,CASSLGAGNQPQHF
TRBJ1-1,TRBV5-1,-,TRBD1,TGCGCCAGCAGCTTGTTAGGGGGCGGCGGCACTGAAGCTTTCTTT,CASSLLGGGGTEAFF
TRBJ2-2,TRBV28,-,TRBD1,TGTGCCAGCAGCCCAACGACAGGGGGACCCGGGGAGCTGTTTTTT,CASSPTTGGPGELFF
TRBJ1-1,TRBV20-1,-,-,TGCAGTGCCCGGGGGAACACTGAAGCTTTCTTT,CSARGNTEAFF
TRBJ2-2,TRBV7-3,-,-,TGTGCCAGCAGCTTAGATAGGGCCCGTCGGGCCGCCGGGGAGCTGTTTTTT,CASSLDRARRAAGELFF
TRBJ2-1,TRBV19,-,TRBD1,TGTGCCAGCGAAAGACAGGGGGCTCGGTGGGAGCAGTTCTTC,CASERQGARWEQFF
TRBJ2-7,TRBV4-3,-,-,TGCGCCAGCAGCCGGACTGTTACATCATTCTACGAGCAGTACTTC,CASSRTVTSFYEQYF
TRBJ1-6,TRBV4-1,-,-,TGCGCCAGCAGCCAAGATCCGCAGGGGAAGGATTCACCCCTCCACTTT,CASSQDPQGKDSPLHF
TRBJ1-6,TRBV7-2,-,-,TGTGCCAGCAGCTTAGATACGCTACAGGGTGGTTCACCCCTCCACTTT,CASSLDTLQGGSPLHF
TRBJ2-5,TRBV5-1,-,TRBD2,TGCGCCAGCAGTCGGGCCGGGACTAGCGGGACACAAGAGACCCAGTACTTC,CASSRAGTSGTQETQYF
TRBJ1-1,TRBV6-5,-,-,TGTGCCAGCAGTTACAGGAGAGAAGCTTTCTTT,CASSYRREAFF
TRBJ2-1,TRBV7-9,-,-,TGTGCCAGCAGCTTAATTCGAGGGGCCTACAATGAGCAGTTCTTC,CASSLIRGAYNEQFF
TRBJ1-5,TRBV27,-,-,TGTGCCAGCAGTTTAGGGTGGGGAAGCAATCAGCCCCAGCATTTT,CASSLGWGSNQPQHF
TRBJ1-1,TRBV5-6,once,-,TGTGCCAGCGGAACATGGGGGGGTACTGAAGCTTTCTTT,CASGTWGGTEAFF
TRBJ1-1,TRBV5-8,-,-,TGTGCCAGCAACCGACGGGATACAACACCTGAAGCTTTCTTT,CASNRRDTTPEAFF
TRBJ1-2,TRBV29-1,-,TRBD1,TGCAGCGTTGAAGATCGACAGGGGAGATATGGCTACACCTTC,CSVEDRQGRYGYTF
TRBJ1-2,TRBV12-3/TRBV12-4,-,-,TGTGCCAGCAGTTACTTAGGGAATGGCTACACCTTC,CASSYLGNGYTF
TRBJ2-3,TRBV5-1,-,TRBD2,TGCGCCAGCGGACCGATAGCGGGAGGGAGCACAGATACGCAGTATTTT,CASGPIAGGSTDTQYF
TRBJ2-7,TRBV13,-,-,TGTGCCAGCAGCCTACGAGAAATGGGAGCGTACGAGCAGTACTTC,CASSLREMGAYEQYF
TRBJ2-1,TRBV28,-,-,TGTGCCAGCAGGGGTGGTGGCTCATACAATGAGCAGTTCTTC,CASRGGGSYNEQFF
TRBJ2-7,TRBV7-9,once,-,TGTGCCAGCAGCTACCGGACAGCCTACGAGCAGTACTTC,CASSYRTAYEQYF
TRBJ1-5,TRBV6-5,-,-,TGTGCCAGCAGCCCCAGGGGTTTAAATCAGCCCCAGCATTTT,CASSPRGLNQPQHF